This T cell receptor beta chain came from a study of vaccination effects on CD4 cells after COVID-19. The junction had 7 bases not matched to a gene; V was cut back by 3 bases and J by 7 bases. The CDR3 is made up of 15 amino acids. CDR1 is SGHDN and CDR2 is FVKESK in the germline V gene. Study-wide results and limits: No early post-infection timepoints were available in the study, which also included few convalescent patients. Nearly all vaccine-induced clones in healthy recipients recognized only SARS-CoV-2. Clones from infection and from vaccination both contracted markedly late after vaccination.

About this clone itself: Its matching antigen is unknown.

Some clones are missing from TCRdb's copy, which holds only in-frame ones; the method was immunoSEQ multiplex PCR. The table shows roughly 50,000 clones, with 79% occurring only once. ViraFEST used viral peptide pools to expand antigen-specific CD4+ T cells before sequencing. CD4+ T cell isolation took place after 10 days of culture. Nobody among the vaccine recipients had prior SARS-CoV-2 infection (nucleocapsid antibodies were negative). Researchers swapped half the medium for IL-2 medium on both days 3 and 7. The sample in question was CD4+ T cells from PBMCs cultured with HCoV-OC43 spike peptides, obtained before COVID-19 vaccination. The subset here: HCoV-OC43 spike overlapping peptide pool stimulation. This TCR came from a human donor who received a COVID-19 vaccine. The V and J genes are TRBV14 and TRBJ2-1; 9 positions match TRBD2. The CDR3 region is CASSQRGGNWNEQFF. The CDR3 nucleotides read TGTGCCAGCAGCCAGCGGGGGGGAAATTGGAATGAGCAGTTCTTC.